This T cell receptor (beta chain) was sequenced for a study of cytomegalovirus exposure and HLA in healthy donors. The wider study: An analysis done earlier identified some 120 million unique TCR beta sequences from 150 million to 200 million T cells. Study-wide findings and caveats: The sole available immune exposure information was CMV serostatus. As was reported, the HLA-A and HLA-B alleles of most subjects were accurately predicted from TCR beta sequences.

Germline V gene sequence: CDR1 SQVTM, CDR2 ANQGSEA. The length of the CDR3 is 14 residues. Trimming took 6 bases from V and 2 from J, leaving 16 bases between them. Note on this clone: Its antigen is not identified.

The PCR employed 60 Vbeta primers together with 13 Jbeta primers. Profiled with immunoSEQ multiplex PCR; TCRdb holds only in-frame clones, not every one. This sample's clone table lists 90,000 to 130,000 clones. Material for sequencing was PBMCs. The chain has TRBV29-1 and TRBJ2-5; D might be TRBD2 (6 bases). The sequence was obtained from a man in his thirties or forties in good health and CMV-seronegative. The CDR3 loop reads CSVDDVAGQETQYF. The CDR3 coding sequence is TGCAGCGTCGATGATGTGGCGGGGCAAGAGACCCAGTACTTC.